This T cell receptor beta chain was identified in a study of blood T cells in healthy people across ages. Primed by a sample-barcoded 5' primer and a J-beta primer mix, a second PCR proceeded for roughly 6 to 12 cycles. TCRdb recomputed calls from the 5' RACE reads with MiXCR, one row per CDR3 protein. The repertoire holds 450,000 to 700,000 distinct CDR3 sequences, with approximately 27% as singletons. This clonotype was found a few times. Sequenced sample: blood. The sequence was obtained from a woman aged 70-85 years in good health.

CDR3 sequence (DNA): TGTGCCTGGGTGGTACAGGGTGGGACTGAAGCTTTCTTT. Translated, it gives CAWVVQGGTEAFF. V and J are TRBV30 and TRBJ1-1; D is possibly TRBD1 (6 bases). The CDR3 spans 13 residues. The germline CDR1 and CDR2 sequences are GTSNPN and SVGIG (reference sequence). The V gene lost 5 bases and the J gene lost 5 bases, with 15 bases spanning the gap. The full variable domain, with the rest looked up from reference TRBV30 and TRBJ1-1, is SQTIHQWPATLVQPVGSPLSLECTVEGTSNPNLYWYRQAAGRGLQLLFYSVGIGQISSEVPQNLSASRPQDRQFILSSKKLLLSDSGFYLCAWVVQGGTEAFFGQGTRLTVV.